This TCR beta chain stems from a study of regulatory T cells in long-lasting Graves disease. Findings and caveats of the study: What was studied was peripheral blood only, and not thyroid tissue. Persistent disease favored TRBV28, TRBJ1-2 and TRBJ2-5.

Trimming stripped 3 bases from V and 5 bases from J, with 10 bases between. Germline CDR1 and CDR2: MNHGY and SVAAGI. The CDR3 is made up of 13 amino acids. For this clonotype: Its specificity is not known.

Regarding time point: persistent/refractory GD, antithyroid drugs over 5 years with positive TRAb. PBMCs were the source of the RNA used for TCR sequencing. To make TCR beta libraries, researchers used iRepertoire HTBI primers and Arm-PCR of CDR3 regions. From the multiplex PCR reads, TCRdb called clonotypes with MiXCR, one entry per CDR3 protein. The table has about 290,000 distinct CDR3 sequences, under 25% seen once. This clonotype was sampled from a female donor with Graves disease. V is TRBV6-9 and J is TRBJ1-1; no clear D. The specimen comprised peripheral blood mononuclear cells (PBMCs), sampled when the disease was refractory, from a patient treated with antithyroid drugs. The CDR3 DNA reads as TGTGCCAGCAGTTACCTCGTAGGGACTGAAGCTTTCTTT. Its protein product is CASSYLVGTEAFF.